This record covers a single T cell receptor (beta chain). Its antigen is not known. Data came from immunoSEQ multiplex PCR; TCRdb stores just in-frame clones and leaves some out. The profile shows about 70,000 clones, roughly 80% of them singletons. These data are taken from a study of T cell clones after liver transplantation. For the study at large: Subjects received no induction therapy and standard immunosuppression until randomization at 12-24 months post-transplant.

Whole-study results and caveats: Rather than being deleted, graft donor-reactive T cells may have moved into the graft.

CDR1 and CDR2 (germline): MRHNA, SNTAGT. The CDR3 extends over 15 amino acids. Trimming removed 3 bases at V and 6 bases at J, with 16 bases between. The gene calls are TRBV6-4 and TRBJ2-3; the D gene is possibly TRBD2 (7 bases). This clonotype originated in a human patient who received a liver transplant. The graft donor may have given rise to some T cells. The sample in question was CD4+ T cells from blood, obtained 12 months after liver transplant. CDR3 loop: CASSEGGGSLDTQYF. As DNA, the CDR3 is TGTGCCAGCAGTGAGGGCGGGGGCTCCCTCGATACGCAGTATTTT.